The entry below describes one T cell receptor beta chain. What it binds is unknown. Read sequence stops 3 residues before the CDR3 end, and the germline J gene provides the missing end. This sample is drawn from a study of T cells in women clearing cervical HPV infection. Study details: Blood came at first lesion visit for cases, post-clearance for controls. Broader study findings: Repertoire richness, not evenness, was significantly elevated in CIN3+ cases versus controls.

Data came from immunoSEQ multiplex PCR; TCRdb stores just in-frame clones and leaves some out. The sample features around 46,000 clones, with less than 40% in its top ten. This CDR3 comprises 12 residues. The V gene's germline CDR1 is GTSNPN and CDR2 SVGIG (reference sequence). V shed 1 base and J shed 1 base, with 3 bases lying between them. All donors had a single incident cervical HPV16 infection, not prevalent. Cervical HPV DNA detected by MY09/MY11 PCR, typed by dot-blot. The rearrangement joins TRBV30 to TRBJ2-3; D unclear. This receptor was identified in a woman between 18 and 69 years old with a cervical HPV16 infection that either progressed to CIN3+ or cleared (not recorded which). Sequencing was carried out using blood buffy coat. The sequenced CDR3 bases are TGTGCCTGGAGTGCAGGCACAGATACG. The encoded protein is CAWSAGTDT. The whole CDR3 reads CAWSAGTDTQYF.